The 18 T cell receptor beta chains below were found in one sample sequenced in a study of T cells in Graves' hyperthyroidism and ophthalmopathy. The CDR3 regions of TCR beta were amplified from RNA transcripts. The HTBI set primed first-round TCR CDR3 RT-PCR. TCRdb reprocessed the multiplex PCR reads with MiXCR, giving one entry per CDR3 protein. The sample carries 500,000 to 650,000 distinct CDR3 sequences, about 46% recorded once. The sequenced sample consisted of peripheral blood or thyroid tissue (not recorded which). Receptors were obtained from an adult woman with Graves' disease, either hyperthyroidism or ophthalmopathy (not recorded which).

This clonotype was counted many times. The gene calls are TRBV11-2 and TRBJ2-3; TRBD2 matches at 7 bases. V was pared by 5 bases and J by 4 bases, with 6 bases of the junction left unmatched. Germline assignment: CDR1 SGHAT and CDR2 FQNNGV. The CDR3 has 14 amino acids. CDR3 region: CASSIALAPDTQYF. CDR3 bases: TGTGCCAGCAGCATCGCACTAGCGCCAGATACGCAGTATTTT.

The chain uses TRBV2 and TRBJ1-5, with D maybe TRBD1 (5 bases). Trimming cost V 5 bases and J 0 bases, with 11 bases left between them. CDR1 is SNHLY and CDR2 is FYNNEI in the germline V gene. The CDR3 runs 15 residues. The CDR3 bases are TGTGCCAGCAGTATCGGGACGGTTAGCAATCAGCCCCAGCATTTT. Protein: CASSIGTVSNQPQHF.

In regard to this clonotype: Possible read error: a much larger clone is one base away. The genes are TRBV20-1 and TRBJ2-7; D not resolved. Germline V lookup: CDR1 DFQATT, CDR2 SNEGSKA (reference sequence). Trimming removed 1 base at V and 0 bases at J, with 10 bases between. The CDR3 consists of 14 residues. The CDR3 nucleotides are TGCAGTGCTAGAGCAGTAGAAATCTCCTACGAGCAGTACTTC. This gives the protein CSARAVEISYEQYF.

This clonotype occurred once. At one end, the junction sequence differs from germline, possibly due to a read error. The rearrangement joins TRBV9 to TRBJ2-7; perhaps TRBD2 as D (6 bases). Germline V gene data show CDR1 as SGDLS and CDR2 as YYNGEE. The CDR3 totals 15 residues. The CDR3 region is CASSGTSRDFSVQYF. As DNA, the CDR3 is TGCGCCAGCAGCGGCACTTCCCGGGACTTCTCTGTGCAGTACTTC.

The chain combines TRBV7-9 with TRBJ1-5; weak D call: TRBD1 (5 bases). The CDR3 contains 17 residues. Germline lookup yields CDR1 SEHNR and CDR2 FQNEAQ (reference sequence). The ends were cut back, 10 bases at V and 2 bases at J, with 24 bases in the middle. This CDR3 is CATSDPSVGAGNQPQHF. CDR3 DNA sequence: TGTGCCACCAGTGATCCGAGCGTCGGGGCCGGCAATCAGCCCCAGCATTTT.

This clonotype was observed a handful of times. V is TRBV28 and J is TRBJ2-7; D unclear. Trimming took off 6 bases at V and 2 bases at J, with 17 bases between the two ends. This CDR3 is 15 amino acids long. CDR1 is MDHEN, CDR2 SYDVKM, per germline. The CDR3 protein is CASSFIDPRPYEQYF. The CDR3 DNA follows: TGTGCCAGCAGCTTCATCGACCCGAGGCCCTACGAGCAGTACTTC.

CDR3 in DNA: TGTGCCAGCAGCTTAAGGGACCACAACACTGAAGCTTTCTTT. Translating gives CASSLRDHNTEAFF. The rearrangement joins TRBV7-2 to TRBJ1-1, with D tentatively TRBD1 (5 bases). V was shortened by 2 bases and J by 2 bases, with 9 bases between the two germline ends. CDR1 and CDR2 from the germline V gene are SGHTA and FQGNSA. This CDR3 has 14 amino acids.

Details on this clonotype: Germline is not matched at one junction end, which may reflect a read error. CDR3 sequence: CASSQANPGNNSPLHF. In DNA, the CDR3 is TGCGCCAGCAGCCAAGCTAATCCGGGAAATAATTCACCCCTCCACTTT. J is TRBJ1-6 and V is TRBV7-9; D unclear. CDR1 and CDR2 (germline): SEHNR, FQNEAQ (reference sequence). The CDR3 is 16 residues long.

This clonotype was found a few times. The chain combines TRBV20-1 with TRBJ2-7, with D perhaps matching TRBD2 (5 bases). Germline values: CDR1 DFQATT, CDR2 SNEGSKA (reference sequence). V lost 5 bases and J 3 bases, leaving 8 bases between the germline ends. The CDR3 contains 11 residues. The CDR3 region has the DNA TGCAGTGCTTGGACTGGCTACGAGCAGTACTTC. Its protein product is CSAWTGYEQYF.

The chain employs TRBV20-1 and TRBJ1-4; D possibly corresponds to TRBD1 (5 bases). V was cut by 5 bases and J by 5 bases, with 12 bases left in between. Germline V gene sequence: CDR1 DFQATT, CDR2 SNEGSKA (reference sequence). The CDR3 runs 13 residues. CDR3 loop: CSAPERGNEKLFF. The CDR3 coding sequence is TGCAGTGCTCCGGAGAGGGGCAATGAAAAACTGTTTTTT.

The CDR3 sequence is CSALAYQETQYF. The CDR3 nucleotides are TGCAGTGCCCTAGCGTACCAAGAGACCCAGTACTTC. The rearrangement uses TRBV20-1 and TRBJ2-5; TRBD2 is a possible D gene (6 bases). The CDR3 consists of 12 residues. V lost 6 bases and J lost 0, with 8 bases in between. CDR1 is DFQATT and CDR2 is SNEGSKA in the germline V gene (reference sequence).

This clonotype was counted between two and nine times. J is TRBJ1-1 and V is TRBV5-1; D may be TRBD1 (5 bases). The V end was cut by 4 bases, the J end by 8 bases, with 9 bases between. The CDR3 spans 11 residues. Per the germline V gene, CDR1 is SGHRS and CDR2 is YFSETQ. The chain's CDR3 is CASSQGQEAFF. DNA of the CDR3: TGCGCCAGCAGCCAAGGACAAGAAGCTTTCTTT.

The rearrangement uses TRBV24-1 and TRBJ2-2; possibly TRBD1 or TRBD2 for D (5 bases each). Germline V gene lookup returns CDR1 KGHDR and CDR2 SFDVKD. Deletions cut 4 bases from V and 7 bases from J, with 18 bases between. This CDR3 comprises 16 residues. CDR3 residues: CATSDPGTNSNGELFF. The CDR3 DNA reads as TGTGCCACCAGTGACCCCGGGACCAACTCCAACGGGGAGCTGTTTTTT.

The chain combines TRBV7-3 with TRBJ1-4, with 7 bases lining up with TRBD1. Per the germline V gene, CDR1 is SGHTA and CDR2 is FQGTGA. This CDR3 spans 15 amino acids. V trimming: 2 bases; J trimming: 5 bases; junction bases outside the gene matches: 5. CDR3: CASSLETGRNEKLFF. The CDR3 nucleotides read TGTGCCAGCAGCTTAGAGACAGGGAGGAATGAAAAACTGTTTTTT.

This clonotype was counted only a few times. One end of the junction is discordant with germline, which a read error may explain. The chain employs TRBV12-3 or TRBV12-4 and TRBJ1-1; TRBD1 is a possible D gene (5 bases). CDR3 length: 14 residues. The CDR3 DNA is TGTGCCAGCAGCTTAGCGACAGAGAACACTGAAGCTTTCTTT. This codes for CASSLATENTEAFF.

The chain has TRBV7-9 and TRBJ2-7; 9 nucleotides align to TRBD1. Germline values: CDR1 SEHNR, CDR2 FQNEAQ (reference sequence). CDR3 size: 14 residues. This CDR3 is CASAPGQGPYEQYF. The CDR3 DNA reads as TGTGCTAGCGCACCGGGACAGGGTCCCTACGAGCAGTACTTC.

The V gene is TRBV12-3 or TRBV12-4, the J gene TRBJ1-2; 8 nucleotides line up with TRBD1. The junction had 10 bases not matched to a gene; V was cut back by 6 bases and J by 7 bases. The CDR3 is made up of 14 amino acids. The CDR3 region is CASSINRGYGGYTF. The CDR3 nucleotides read TGTGCCAGCAGCATAAACAGGGGGTACGGTGGCTACACCTTC.

The J gene is TRBJ2-2, the V gene TRBV29-1; 12 bases line up with TRBD2. Trimming took 7 bases from V and 5 from J; bases not matched to a gene: 8. This CDR3 is built from 15 residues. In germline, CDR1 is SQVTM, CDR2 ANQGSEA. CDR3 coding DNA: TGCAGCGCTCAAGGGGGACTAGCGGGTACCGGGGAGCTGTTTTTT. Translating gives CSAQGGLAGTGELFF.